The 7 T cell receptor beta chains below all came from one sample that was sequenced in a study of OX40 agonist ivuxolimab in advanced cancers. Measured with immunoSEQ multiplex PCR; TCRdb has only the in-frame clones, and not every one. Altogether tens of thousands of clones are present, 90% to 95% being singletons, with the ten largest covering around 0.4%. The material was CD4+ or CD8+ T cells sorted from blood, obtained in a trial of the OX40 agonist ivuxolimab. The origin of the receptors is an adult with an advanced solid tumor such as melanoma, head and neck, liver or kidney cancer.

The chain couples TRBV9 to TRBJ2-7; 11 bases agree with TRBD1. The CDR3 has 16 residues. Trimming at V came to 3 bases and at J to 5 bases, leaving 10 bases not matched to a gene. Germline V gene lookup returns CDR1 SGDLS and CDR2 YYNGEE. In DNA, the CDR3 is TGTGCCAGCAGCGCTTCCTACGGACAGGGGGCTAACGAGCAGTACTTC. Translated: CASSASYGQGANEQYF. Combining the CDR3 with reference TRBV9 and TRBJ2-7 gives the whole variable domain DSGVTQTPKHLITATGQRVTLRCSPRSGDLSVYWYQQSLDQGLQFLIQYYNGEERAKGNILERFSAQQFPDLHSELNLSSLELGDSALYFCASSASYGQGANEQYFGPGTRLTVT.

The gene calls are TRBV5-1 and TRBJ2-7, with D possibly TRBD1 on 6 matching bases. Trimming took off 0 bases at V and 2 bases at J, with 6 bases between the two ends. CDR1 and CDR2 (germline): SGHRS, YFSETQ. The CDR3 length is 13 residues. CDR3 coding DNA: TGCGCCAGCAGCTTGGGGGACACCTACGAGCAGTACTTC. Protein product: CASSLGDTYEQYF.

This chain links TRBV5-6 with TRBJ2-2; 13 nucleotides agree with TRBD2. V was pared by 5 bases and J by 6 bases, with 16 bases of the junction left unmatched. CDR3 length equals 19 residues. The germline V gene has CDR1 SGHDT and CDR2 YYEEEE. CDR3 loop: CASRHRTSGRPSASGELFF. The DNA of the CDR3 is TGTGCCAGCAGGCACAGGACTAGCGGGAGACCCTCTGCCTCCGGGGAGCTGTTTTTT.

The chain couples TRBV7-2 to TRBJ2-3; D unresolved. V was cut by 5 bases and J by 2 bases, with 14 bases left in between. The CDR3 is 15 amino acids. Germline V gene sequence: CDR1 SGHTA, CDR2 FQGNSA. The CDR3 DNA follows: TGTGCCAGCAGCCAGTGGCCCTGGGACACAGATACGCAGTATTTT. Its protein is CASSQWPWDTDTQYF.

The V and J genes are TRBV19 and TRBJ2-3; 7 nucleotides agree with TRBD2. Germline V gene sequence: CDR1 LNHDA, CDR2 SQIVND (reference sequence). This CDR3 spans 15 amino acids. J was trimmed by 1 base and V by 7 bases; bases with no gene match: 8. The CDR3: CASTMGGRGTDTQYF. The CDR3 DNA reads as TGTGCCAGTACCATGGGGGGGAGGGGCACAGATACGCAGTATTTT.

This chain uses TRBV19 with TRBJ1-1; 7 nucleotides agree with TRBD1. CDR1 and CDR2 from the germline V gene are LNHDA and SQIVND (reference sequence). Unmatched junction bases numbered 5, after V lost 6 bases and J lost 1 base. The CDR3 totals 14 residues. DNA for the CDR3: TGTGCCAGTAGCTACAGGGGCAGGAACACTGAAGCTTTCTTT. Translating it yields CASSYRGRNTEAFF.

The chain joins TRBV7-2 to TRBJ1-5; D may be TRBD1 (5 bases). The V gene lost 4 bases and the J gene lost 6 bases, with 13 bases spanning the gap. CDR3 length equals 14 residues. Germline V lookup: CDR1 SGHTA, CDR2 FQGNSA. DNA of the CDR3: TGTGCCAGCAGCTCGAGGGGACTTCCTCAGCCCCAGCATTTT. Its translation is CASSSRGLPQPQHF.